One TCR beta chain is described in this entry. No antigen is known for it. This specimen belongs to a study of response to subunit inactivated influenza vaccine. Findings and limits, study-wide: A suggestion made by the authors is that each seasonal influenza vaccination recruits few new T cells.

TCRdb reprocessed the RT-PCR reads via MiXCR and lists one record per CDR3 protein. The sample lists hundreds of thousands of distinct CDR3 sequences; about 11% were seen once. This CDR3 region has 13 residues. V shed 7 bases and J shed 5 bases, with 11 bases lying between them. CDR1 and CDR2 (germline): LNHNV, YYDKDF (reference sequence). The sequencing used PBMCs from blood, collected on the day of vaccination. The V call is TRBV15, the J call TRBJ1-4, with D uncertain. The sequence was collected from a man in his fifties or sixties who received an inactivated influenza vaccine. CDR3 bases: TGTGCCACCACAGCGGGGATCAATGAAAAACTGTTTTTT. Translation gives CATTAGINEKLFF.